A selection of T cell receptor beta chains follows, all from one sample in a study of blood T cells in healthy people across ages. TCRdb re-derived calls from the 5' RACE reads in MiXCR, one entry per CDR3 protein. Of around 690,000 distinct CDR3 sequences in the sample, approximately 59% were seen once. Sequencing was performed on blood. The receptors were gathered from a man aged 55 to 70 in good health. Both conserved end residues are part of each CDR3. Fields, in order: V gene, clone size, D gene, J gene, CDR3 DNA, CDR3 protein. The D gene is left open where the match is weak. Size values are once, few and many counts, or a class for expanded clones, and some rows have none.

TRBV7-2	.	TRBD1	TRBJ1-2	TGTGCCAGCAGCTTAAGATCAGTGGGACAGAGGAACTATGGCTACACCTTC	CASSLRSVGQRNYGYTF
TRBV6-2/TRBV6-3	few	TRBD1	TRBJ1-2	TGTGCCAGCAGTGACGGACAGGGCTATGGCTACACCTTC	CASSDGQGYGYTF
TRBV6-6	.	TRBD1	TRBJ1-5	TGTGCCAGCAGCGGACAGGGGGCGAATCAGCCCCAGCATTTT	CASSGQGANQPQHF
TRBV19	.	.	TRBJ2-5	TGTGCCAGTAGTTACCGGATCAGGGAATACCAAGAGACCCAGTACTTC	CASSYRIREYQETQYF
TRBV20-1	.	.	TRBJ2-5	TGCAGTGCTAGAGTGGGGCAGGTCCAAGAGACCCAGTACTTC	CSARVGQVQETQYF
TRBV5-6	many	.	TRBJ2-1	TGTGCCAGCAGCTTATCAGGGGACAATGAGCAGTTCTTC	CASSLSGDNEQFF
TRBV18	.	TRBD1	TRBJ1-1	TGTGCCAGCTCGAGCTATGGACAGGGAGGTGGTGCGAACACTGAAGCTTTCTTT	CASSSYGQGGGANTEAFF
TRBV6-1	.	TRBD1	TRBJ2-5	TGTGCCAGCAGTGAGACCCACTTGGGACAGGGGATGGAGACCCAGTACTTC	CASSETHLGQGMETQYF
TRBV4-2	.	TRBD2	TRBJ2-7	TGTGCCAGCAGCCAAGAGATACCGCGACTAGCGGGAGGAGGCTACGAGCAGTACTTC	CASSQEIPRLAGGGYEQYF
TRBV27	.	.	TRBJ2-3	TGTGCCAGCAGTCCGCGACAGGGAGGCACGCAGTATTTT	CASSPRQGGTQYF
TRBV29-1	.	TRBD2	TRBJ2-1	TGCAGCTACCAGGGTAACACCGGGGAGCTGTTGGGGGGGATAATGGGGTCCTACAATGAGCAGTTCTTC	CSYQGNTGELLGGIMGSYNEQFF
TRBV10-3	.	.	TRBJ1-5	TGTGCCATCAGGAGGCAGGGCAATCAGCCCCAGCATTTT	CAIRRQGNQPQHF
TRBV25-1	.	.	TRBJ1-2	TGTGCCAGTCAGCCAGGGATTAACTATGGCTACACCTTC	CASQPGINYGYTF
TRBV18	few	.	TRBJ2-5	TGTGCCAGCTCACCACCGTGGGGAGTCGGGCAAGAGACCCAGTACTTC	CASSPPWGVGQETQYF
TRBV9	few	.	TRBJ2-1	TGTGCCAGCAGCGTAGTCCTAGGATCTGAGCAGTTCTTC	CASSVVLGSEQFF
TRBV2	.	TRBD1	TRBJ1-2	TGTGCCAGCACCGCGACAGGGAACTATGGCTACACCTTC	CASTATGNYGYTF
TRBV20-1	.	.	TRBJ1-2	TGCAGTGCTAGTCCCCAGGGAAACGGCTACACCTTC	CSASPQGNGYTF
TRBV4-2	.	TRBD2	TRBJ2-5	TGTGCCAGCAGCCAAGGGACTGGCGGGGGACCCCAAGAGACCCAGTACTTC	CASSQGTGGGPQETQYF
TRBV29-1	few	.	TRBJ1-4	TGCAGCGTTGAACAGAATGAAAAACTGTTTTTT	CSVEQNEKLFF
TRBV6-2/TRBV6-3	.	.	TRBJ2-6	TGTGCCAGCAGTTACTCCAATCCCGACAACTGGGCCAACGTCCTGACTTTC	CASSYSNPDNWANVLTF
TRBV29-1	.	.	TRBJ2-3	TGCAGCATCAACTTCCTGGGAGATACGCAGTATTTT	CSINFLGDTQYF
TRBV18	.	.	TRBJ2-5	TGTGCCAGCTCACCAGCGGAGTACCAAGAGACCCAGTACTTC	CASSPAEYQETQYF
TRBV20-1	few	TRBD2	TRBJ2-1	TGCAGTGCTAGAGGTAGCGGGGGGGCCTGGAATGAGCAGTTCTTC	CSARGSGGAWNEQFF
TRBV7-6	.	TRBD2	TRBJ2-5	TGTGCCAGCAGCTCCAGCGGGGGGAACAATGAGCAGTACTTC	CASSSSGGNNEQYF
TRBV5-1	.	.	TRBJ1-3	TGCGCCAGCAGCTTGGGTACAGAGGGAAACACCATATATTTT	CASSLGTEGNTIYF
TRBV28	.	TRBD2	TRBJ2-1	TGTGCCAGCAGTTTAGCGGGGGGGCCAGTCAATGAGCAGTTCTTC	CASSLAGGPVNEQFF
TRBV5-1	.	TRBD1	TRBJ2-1	TGCGCCAGCGGACCAGGGGGCCGGGATGAGCAGTTCTTC	CASGPGGRDEQFF
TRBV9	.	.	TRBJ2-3	TGTGCCAGCAGCGTAGCTGGGGATAGCGGCCATACGCAGTATTTT	CASSVAGDSGHTQYF
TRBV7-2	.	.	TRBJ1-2	TGTGCCAGCAGCTTAGCGATGGAGGGGCATGGCTACACCTTC	CASSLAMEGHGYTF
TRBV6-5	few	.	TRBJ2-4	TGTGCCAGCAGCCCCCCCGGCGCAGACGATGGGCAGTACTTC	CASSPPGADDGQYF
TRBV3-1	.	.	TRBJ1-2	TGTGCCAGCAGCCAAGGGGGCCTCGGCTACACCTTC	CASSQGGLGYTF
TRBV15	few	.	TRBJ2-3	TGTGCCACCAGCAGAGACGTGGACCCTATAACAGATACGCAGTATTTT	CATSRDVDPITDTQYF
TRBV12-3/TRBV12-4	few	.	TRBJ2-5	TGTGCCAGCAGACTGGGGGGGCTACGGCAAGAGACCCAGTACTTC	CASRLGGLRQETQYF
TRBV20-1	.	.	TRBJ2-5	TGCAGTGCTGGACCCTACAATGCGCAGTACTTC	CSAGPYNAQYF
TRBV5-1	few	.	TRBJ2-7	TGCGCCAGCAGCTTACAGAGGGTGCAGTACTTC	CASSLQRVQYF
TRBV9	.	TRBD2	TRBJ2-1	TGTGCCAGCAGCGTAGTCGGGACTACTAACAATGAGCAGTTCTTC	CASSVVGTTNNEQFF
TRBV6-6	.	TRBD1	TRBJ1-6	TGTGCCAGCACGGACAGGGGGAAGGCTTCACCCCTCCACTTT	CASTDRGKASPLHF
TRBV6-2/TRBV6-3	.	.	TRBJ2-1	TGTGCCAGCAGTTCCCAGCTTTACAATAAGCAGTTCTTC	CASSSQLYNKQFF
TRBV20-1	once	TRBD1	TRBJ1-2	TGCAGTGCTAGAGATCCCCGGACAGGGACGGAGGGCTACACCTTC	CSARDPRTGTEGYTF
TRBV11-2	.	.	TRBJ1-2	TGTGCCAGCAGCCACAGGGAACCTAGGGTGGGCTACACCTTC	CASSHREPRVGYTF
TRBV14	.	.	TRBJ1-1	TGTGCCAGCAGCCAAGGGCCAGAGATGAACACTGAAGCTTTCTTT	CASSQGPEMNTEAFF
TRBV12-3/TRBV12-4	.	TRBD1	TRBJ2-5	TGTGCCAGCAGTCACGGACAGGTGGGGACCCAGTACTTC	CASSHGQVGTQYF
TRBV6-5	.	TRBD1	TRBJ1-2	TGTGCCAGCAGTTACGGGCCCAGGGGGTATGGCTACACCTTC	CASSYGPRGYGYTF
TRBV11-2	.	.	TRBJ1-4	TGTGCCAGCAGCTTGGGACGGAGTGAAAAACTGTTTTTT	CASSLGRSEKLFF
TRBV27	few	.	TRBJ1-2	TGTGCCAGCAGTAGGGACACCGGTAACTATGGCTACACCTTC	CASSRDTGNYGYTF